Presented here are 30 T cell receptor beta chains from one specimen sequenced in a study of T-cell reconstitution after alpha-beta-depleted transplantation in children. Unique molecular identifiers were used to barcode this TCRbeta library. TCRdb analysed the PCR reads with MiXCR anew, one entry per CDR3 protein. The sample includes nearly 350,000 distinct CDR3 sequences, around 15% seen only once; the top ten take around 43%. This sample comprised PBMCs, mostly from graft donor cells, obtained 360 days after TCRalphabeta/CD19-depleted stem cell transplant. These receptors originate from a male patient between 2 and 15 years old who had a stem cell transplant for acute lymphoblastic leukemia, so the T cells may come from the graft donor.

In its sample, this clonotype was seen many times. The rearrangement uses TRBV4-2 and TRBJ2-1, with D perhaps TRBD1 or TRBD2 (5 bases each). This CDR3 has 14 residues. With 4 bases removed from V and 4 bases from J, the gap between germline ends came to 11 bases. Germline CDR1 is LGHNA and CDR2 is YNFKEQ. The CDR3 coding sequence is TGTGCCAGCAGCCTGGGGGAGTCTTACAATGAGCAGTTCTTC. As protein: CASSLGESYNEQFF.

V usage is TRBV7-6 and J usage is TRBJ2-5, with a tentative D call TRBD2 (5 bases). The CDR3 is 13 residues long. CDR1 is SGHVS, CDR2 FNYEAQ, per germline. V shed 2 bases and J shed 5 bases, with 9 bases lying between them. CDR3 nucleotide sequence: TGTGCCAGCAGCTTATGGGAGAGGGAGACCCAGTACTTC. It translates to CASSLWERETQYF.

This clonotype was seen repeatedly, ten times or more. This chain joins TRBV4-1 and TRBJ2-3; tentative D call: TRBD2 (5 bases). This CDR3 is built from 17 residues. Per the germline V gene, CDR1 is MGHRA and CDR2 is YSYEKL. The germline V and J ends were trimmed by 0 bases and 0 bases, with 13 bases remaining between them. The CDR3 region has the DNA TGCGCCAGCAGCCAAGAAATGCGGGTGCCAAGCACAGATACGCAGTATTTT. The encoded protein is CASSQEMRVPSTDTQYF.

This clonotype has only a few counts. The chain joins TRBV4-1 to TRBJ2-2; 11 nucleotides align to TRBD2. Trimming at V came to 0 bases and at J to 7 bases, leaving 10 bases not matched to a gene. Germline V CDR1 and CDR2: MGHRA, YSYEKL. The CDR3 is made up of 18 amino acids. This CDR3 is CASSQDGVAGGLDGELFF. The CDR3 DNA reads as TGCGCCAGCAGCCAAGATGGGGTAGCGGGAGGGCTAGACGGGGAGCTGTTTTTT.

J is TRBJ1-2 and V is TRBV7-2; D uncertain. V lost 5 bases and J lost 4, with 14 bases in between. Germline values: CDR1 SGHTA, CDR2 FQGNSA. CDR3 length: 14 amino acids. CDR3 sequence: CASSRLGNSYGYTF. CDR3 coding DNA: TGTGCCAGCAGCCGCCTCGGCAACAGCTATGGCTACACCTTC. Full variable domain (missing parts from reference TRBV7-2 and TRBJ1-2): GAGVSQSPSNKVTEKGKDVELRCDPISGHTALYWYRQSLGQGLEFLIYFQGNSAPDKSGLPSDRFSAERTGGSVSTLTIQRTQQEDSAVYLCASSRLGNSYGYTFGSGTRLTVV.

In its sample, this clonotype was seen many times. V is TRBV28 and J is TRBJ2-7; D perhaps matches TRBD1 (7 bases). The V gene's germline CDR1 is MDHEN and CDR2 SYDVKM. The V end lost 3 bases, the J end lost 3 bases, and 15 bases lay between the germline ends. The CDR3 extends over 15 amino acids. The CDR3 DNA reads TGTGCCAGCAGTTTGGCGGGACAGACCGTCTACGAGCAGTACTTC. Its protein product is CASSLAGQTVYEQYF.

There are a few counts of this clonotype. This chain uses TRBV12-3 or TRBV12-4 with TRBJ2-1; TRBD1 aligns across 11 bases. The CDR3 consists of 15 residues. Losses at the gene ends were 6 bases for V and 6 bases for J; bases not matched to a gene: 7. The CDR3 region is CASRTPGTGGNEQFF. The CDR3 coding sequence is TGTGCCAGCAGGACGCCAGGGACAGGGGGCAATGAGCAGTTCTTC.

This clonotype has only a few counts. This chain uses TRBV4-1 with TRBJ2-5; no clear D gene. This CDR3 is built from 16 residues. Trimming cost V 1 base and J 1 base, with 13 bases left between them. Germline values: CDR1 MGHRA, CDR2 YSYEKL. The CDR3 DNA reads as TGCGCCAGCAGCCAAGGCAGCCATCACAGCCAAGAGACCCAGTACTTC. Translated, it gives CASSQGSHHSQETQYF.

The V call is TRBV6-5, the J call TRBJ2-5; D gene unclear. Germline V gene lookup returns CDR1 MNHEY and CDR2 SVGAGI. The V gene lost 2 bases and the J gene lost 3 bases, with 16 bases spanning the gap. The CDR3 is 16 residues long. This CDR3 reads CASSYGLAERKETQYF. CDR3 nucleotide sequence: TGTGCCAGCAGTTACGGGCTGGCGGAGAGGAAAGAGACCCAGTACTTC.

The chain carries TRBV7-9 and TRBJ2-7; D uncertain. The CDR3 totals 13 residues. Germline CDR1 reads SEHNR; CDR2 reads FQNEAQ (reference sequence). V was trimmed by 4 bases and J by 3 bases, leaving 10 bases between them. For the CDR3, the DNA is TGTGCCAGCAGCTCTCACTTATACTACGAGCAGTACTTC. Translation: CASSSHLYYEQYF.

A few counts support this clonotype. This rearrangement joins TRBV20-1 to TRBJ1-2; 9 nucleotides match TRBD1. The V gene end was trimmed by 6 bases and the J gene end by 0 bases; junction bases not matched to a gene: 5. The CDR3 is 14 residues long. Germline CDR1 reads DFQATT; CDR2 reads SNEGSKA (reference sequence). In nucleotides, the CDR3 is TGCAGTGCGGTGGGGACAGGGCCTAACTATGGCTACACCTTC. Its protein is CSAVGTGPNYGYTF.

This clonotype turned up a few times. This chain joins TRBV4-3 and TRBJ1-5; weak D call: TRBD1 (5 bases). The V end lost 0 bases, the J end lost 0 bases, and 18 bases lay between the germline ends. Germline lookup yields CDR1 LGHNA and CDR2 YSLEER. CDR3 length: 19 residues. CDR3 sequence: CASSQDYLGAEYSNQPQHF. As DNA, the CDR3 is TGCGCCAGCAGCCAAGACTACCTAGGGGCGGAGTATAGCAATCAGCCCCAGCATTTT.

This clonotype occurred many times. CDR3 in amino acids: CASSTGLRQYF. The CDR3 DNA reads TGTGCCAGCAGCACCGGTCTCAGGCAGTACTTC. The chain combines TRBV12-3 or TRBV12-4 with TRBJ2-7, with D unclear. The CDR3 extends over 11 amino acids. V gave up 6 bases and J gave up 9 bases, with 12 bases separating them.

This clonotype was seen more than once but under ten times. This rearrangement joins TRBV2 to TRBJ2-1; D is unresolved. Germline V gene sequence: CDR1 SNHLY, CDR2 FYNNEI. This CDR3 is 12 amino acids long. V was cut by 4 bases and J by 4 bases, with 5 bases left in between. The CDR3 DNA sequence: TGTGCCAGCAGTGCCGGTTACAATGAGCAGTTCTTC. This encodes CASSAGYNEQFF.

The rearrangement uses TRBV28 and TRBJ1-2; 7 bases agree with TRBD1. V lost 4 bases, J lost 3 bases, and 2 bases stayed unmatched. The germline gives CDR1 MDHEN, CDR2 SYDVKM. The CDR3 contains 13 residues. In nucleotides, the CDR3 is TGTGCCAGCAGTTCGGGACAGCACTATGGCTACACCTTC. It is translated as CASSSGQHYGYTF.

This sequence joins TRBV11-2 and TRBJ2-7; D gene unclear. CDR1 and CDR2 from the germline V gene are SGHAT and FQNNGV. The V and J ends lost 5 bases and 1 base respectively, with 9 bases between them. The length of the CDR3 is 13 residues. In DNA, the CDR3 is TGTGCCAGCAGCACGACTGTGTCCTACGAGCAGTACTTC. Protein sequence: CASSTTVSYEQYF.

This chain uses TRBV5-5 with TRBJ1-1; D might be TRBD1 (6 bases). The CDR3 covers 14 residues. V lost 4 bases to trimming and J lost 1 base, with 11 bases between them. The V gene's germline CDR1 is SGHKS and CDR2 YYEKEE (reference sequence). The CDR3 DNA is TGTGCCAGCAGCCCCGCGGGGGCGAACACTGAAGCTTTCTTT. It yields the protein CASSPAGANTEAFF.

This clonotype was observed at least ten times. The CDR3 is CATSRDPGGSEKLFF. In nucleotides, the CDR3 is TGTGCCACCAGCAGGGACCCTGGAGGGAGTGAAAAACTGTTTTTT. This rearrangement joins TRBV15 to TRBJ1-4; D is ambiguous. Germline CDR1 is LNHNV and CDR2 is YYDKDF (reference sequence). Trimming took 3 bases from V and 7 from J, leaving 15 bases between them. CDR3 length: 15 residues.

A single count supports this clonotype. The chain uses TRBV7-2 and TRBJ2-2; 8 bases line up with TRBD2. Germline assignment: CDR1 SGHTA and CDR2 FQGNSA. The CDR3 runs 16 residues. J gave up 3 bases and V 4 bases, and 7 bases lay outside the gene matches. The CDR3 sequence is CASSSLAGTYTGELFF. CDR3 DNA: TGTGCCAGCAGCTCGTTAGCGGGGACATACACCGGGGAGCTGTTTTTT.

This clonotype was detected many times. The chain uses TRBV7-2 and TRBJ2-3, with unresolved D. Germline V gives CDR1 SGHTA, CDR2 FQGNSA. The CDR3 spans 14 residues. V lost 0 bases and J lost 4, with 8 bases in between. The CDR3 region is CASSLAGLPDTQYF. The CDR3 DNA sequence: TGTGCCAGCAGCTTAGCAGGCCTCCCAGATACGCAGTATTTT.

The V and J genes are TRBV15 and TRBJ2-3; D remains unclear. This CDR3 is 17 amino acids long. Per germline, CDR1 LNHNV and CDR2 YYDKDF (reference sequence). V shed 0 bases and J shed 2 bases, with 15 bases lying between them. Written as DNA, the CDR3 is TGTGCCACCAGCAGAGATGAGGTGGAGTCCTTCACAGATACGCAGTATTTT. Protein sequence: CATSRDEVESFTDTQYF.

The rearrangement links TRBV7-2 to TRBJ2-7; TRBD1 might be the D (6 bases). CDR1 and CDR2 from the germline V gene are SGHTA and FQGNSA. V was cut by 1 base and J by 0 bases, with 10 bases left in between. The CDR3 has 15 residues. The CDR3: CASSLDPGHSYEQYF. Written as DNA, the CDR3 is TGTGCCAGCAGCTTAGACCCGGGACACTCCTACGAGCAGTACTTC.

The chain uses TRBV30 and TRBJ2-3, with D unclear. V lost 3 bases to trimming and J lost 2 bases, with 9 bases between them. The CDR3 sequence is 13 residues long. The V gene's germline CDR1 is GTSNPN and CDR2 SVGIG (reference sequence). The CDR3 DNA reads as TGTGCCTGGAGCGTTCCGGACACAGATACGCAGTATTTT. Amino acids: CAWSVPDTDTQYF.

This clonotype was found a few times. The V call is TRBV10-3, the J call TRBJ2-5; a possible D gene is TRBD2 (6 bases). In germline, CDR1 is ENHRY, CDR2 SYGVKD. This CDR3 has 14 residues. V was shortened by 4 bases and J by 5 bases, with 14 bases between the two germline ends. The CDR3 protein is CAISGSPRGETQYF. The CDR3 bases are TGTGCCATCAGTGGCAGTCCTCGGGGGGAGACCCAGTACTTC.

This clonotype was found a few times. The chain uses TRBV11-2 and TRBJ2-1; 7 positions match TRBD2. The V gene end was trimmed by 7 bases and the J gene end by 6 bases; junction bases not matched to a gene: 12. Germline CDR1 is SGHAT and CDR2 is FQNNGV. This CDR3 is 15 amino acids long. The CDR3 coding sequence is TGTGCCAGCACCTCGGTCCCCGGGACTACCAATGAGCAGTTCTTC. Its translation is CASTSVPGTTNEQFF.

This clonotype has a count of ten or more. The chain joins TRBV5-1 to TRBJ2-7; D possibly corresponds to TRBD1 (6 bases). Trimming removed 3 bases at V and 3 bases at J, with 10 bases between. The CDR3 is made up of 13 amino acids. The V gene's germline CDR1 is SGHRS and CDR2 YFSETQ. The CDR3 sequence is CASSSTGYYEQYF. DNA of the CDR3: TGCGCCAGCAGCTCAACAGGGTACTACGAGCAGTACTTC.

The table lists this clonotype with a few counts. This chain links TRBV5-1 with TRBJ2-3; D uncertain. Germline V gene sequence: CDR1 SGHRS, CDR2 YFSETQ. This CDR3 is 16 amino acids long. Trimming took off 1 base at V and 2 bases at J, with 14 bases between the two ends. The CDR3 sequence is CASSLSSRPSTDTQYF. Written as DNA, the CDR3 is TGCGCCAGCAGCTTGTCTTCGCGGCCTTCCACAGATACGCAGTATTTT.

This clonotype was picked up many times. The rearrangement joins TRBV12-3 or TRBV12-4 to TRBJ1-1; D perhaps matches TRBD1 (5 bases). Trimming shortened V by 4 bases and J by 5 bases, and 8 bases separated the two germline ends. The CDR3 covers 12 residues. This CDR3 reads CASSSRVTEAFF. CDR3 DNA sequence: TGTGCCAGCAGTTCCAGGGTAACTGAAGCTTTCTTT.

The chain is built from TRBV4-1 and TRBJ2-5; D unclear. With 3 bases removed from V and 4 bases from J, the gap between germline ends came to 18 bases. Germline-derived CDR1 and CDR2 are MGHRA and YSYEKL. The CDR3 loop spans 16 amino acids. CDR3: CASSHKLSYSGETQYF. The CDR3 coding sequence is TGCGCCAGCAGCCATAAGCTTAGCTATTCGGGAGAGACCCAGTACTTC.

This clonotype was found a few times. The rearrangement joins TRBV4-2 to TRBJ2-1; D unclear. V was clipped by 3 bases and J by 8 bases, with 8 bases between them. From germline, CDR1 is LGHNA and CDR2 YNFKEQ. This CDR3 contains 12 residues. The CDR3 region has the DNA TGTGCCAGCAGCCAGTTTATCCATGAGCAGTTCTTC. This encodes CASSQFIHEQFF.